These 9 T cell receptor beta chains originate from one sample sequenced in a study of cytomegalovirus exposure and HLA in healthy donors. PCR used 60 Vbeta primers and 13 Jbeta primers. The repertoire was sequenced with immunoSEQ multiplex PCR; TCRdb's copy has only in-frame clones and lacks some. Of some 200,000 clones listed, 82% are singletons. Material for sequencing was PBMCs. These receptors originate from a boy aged 2 to 10 in good health and CMV-seronegative.

V usage is TRBV4-2 and J usage is TRBJ2-3; D gene unclear. The CDR3 has 17 residues. Trimming left V 0 bases short and J 1 base short, with 14 bases between. Germline lookup yields CDR1 LGHNA and CDR2 YNFKEQ. The CDR3 sequence is CASSQEFGQYRTDTQYF. As DNA, the CDR3 is TGTGCCAGCAGCCAAGAATTTGGTCAGTACCGCACAGATACGCAGTATTTT.

The chain has TRBV7-2 and TRBJ2-5, with TRBD1 as a possible D gene (6 bases). CDR1 is SGHTA, CDR2 FQGNSA, per germline. Trimming cost V 0 bases and J 13 bases, with 15 bases left between them. This CDR3 is built from 13 residues. CDR3 amino acids: CASSLAPSDRRYF. DNA for the CDR3: TGTGCCAGCAGCTTAGCGCCCTCGGACAGACGGTACTTC.

This chain joins TRBV19 and TRBJ2-7, with D tentatively TRBD1 (6 bases). From germline, CDR1 is LNHDA and CDR2 SQIVND (reference sequence). The length of the CDR3 is 13 residues. Trimming took off 5 bases at V and 2 bases at J, with 10 bases between the two ends. This chain's CDR3 is CASSHGQPYEQYF. In DNA, the CDR3 is TGTGCCAGTAGTCACGGACAGCCCTACGAGCAGTACTTC.

The chain is built from TRBV4-2 and TRBJ1-1, with D perhaps matching TRBD1 (5 bases). The V end was cut by 0 bases, the J end by 1 base, with 12 bases between. CDR1 is LGHNA and CDR2 is YNFKEQ in the germline V gene. The CDR3 runs to 16 residues. CDR3 amino acids: CASSQDRQGRNTEAFF. In DNA form, the CDR3 reads TGTGCCAGCAGCCAAGATAGGCAGGGTAGGAACACTGAAGCTTTCTTT.

J is TRBJ2-1 and V is TRBV4-3; no reliable D call. The CDR3 is 15 residues long. The V and J ends lost 0 bases and 8 bases respectively, with 14 bases between them. The germline gives CDR1 LGHNA, CDR2 YSLEER. The CDR3 DNA is TGCGCCAGCAGCCAAGATCCGACGACTGCTGATGAGCAGTTCTTC. Residues: CASSQDPTTADEQFF.

This clone appeared a few times. This chain uses TRBV5-1 with TRBJ1-4; 8 nucleotides align to TRBD1. The trim removed 4 bases at V and 0 bases at J, leaving 8 bases unmatched. Germline CDR1 and CDR2: SGHRS and YFSETQ. The CDR3 loop spans 17 amino acids. CDR3 nucleotide sequence: TGCGCCAGCAGCCCCCGAGCAGGGGGCTCAACTAATGAAAAACTGTTTTTT. Protein product: CASSPRAGGSTNEKLFF.

V usage is TRBV30 and J usage is TRBJ2-7; 8 positions match TRBD1. Per the germline V gene, CDR1 is GTSNPN and CDR2 is SVGIG (reference sequence). V lost 3 bases to trimming and J lost 2 bases; unmatched junction nucleotides: 12. This CDR3 comprises 16 residues. The CDR3 DNA reads as TGTGCCTGGAGGAGGGGGATGACAGGGGCCACCTACGAGCAGTACTTC. It codes for CAWRRGMTGATYEQYF. Combining the CDR3 with reference TRBV30 and TRBJ2-7 gives the whole variable domain SQTIHQWPATLVQPVGSPLSLECTVEGTSNPNLYWYRQAAGRGLQLLFYSVGIGQISSEVPQNLSASRPQDRQFILSSKKLLLSDSGFYLCAWRRGMTGATYEQYFGPGTRLTVT.

This CDR3 reads CASSLEWGGNSPLHF. CDR3 DNA: TGTGCCAGCAGCTTAGAGTGGGGGGGCAATTCACCCCTCCACTTT. The chain couples TRBV7-6 to TRBJ1-6; D is possibly TRBD1 (6 bases). The V end was cut by 1 base, the J end by 7 bases, with 11 bases between. This CDR3 contains 15 residues. The germline CDR1 and CDR2 sequences are SGHVS and FNYEAQ. The full variable domain, completed using reference TRBV7-6 and TRBJ1-6, is GAGVSQSPRYKVTKRGQDVALRCDPISGHVSLYWYRQALGQGPEFLTYFNYEAQQDKSGLPNDRFSAERPEGSISTLTIQRTEQRDSAMYRCASSLEWGGNSPLHFGNGTRLTVT.

The chain carries TRBV7-6 and TRBJ1-5; D not resolved. Trimming cost V 5 bases and J 5 bases, with 16 bases left between them. The CDR3 extends over 15 amino acids. Germline CDR1 is SGHVS and CDR2 is FNYEAQ. The CDR3 reads CASSLRRGGDQPQHF. Here the CDR3 DNA reads TGTGCCAGCAGCCTAAGGCGGGGAGGTGATCAGCCCCAGCATTTT.